These T cell receptor beta chains were read from a single sample in a study of blood T cell repertoires in COVID-19. The protocol was immunoSEQ multiplex PCR, while the TCRdb copy is restricted to in-frame clones and leaves out a portion. The sample lists 250,000 to 300,000 clones; roughly 90% were seen once. Sequences were obtained from PBMCs or T cells enriched from blood (not recorded which). The source is a woman aged 60-75 years who had recovered from COVID-19. The CDR3 runs from the conserved cysteine through the conserved F or W. The D gene is left open where the match is weak. A clone size is listed for some rows: how often the clone was seen (once, few, many), or a class if it is expanded.

TRBD1	NA	TRBJ1-2	TRBV6-5	CASSYRPGTGDGYTF	TGTGCCAGCAGTTATCGGCCAGGGACAGGTGATGGCTACACCTTC
TRBD1	once	TRBJ2-7	TRBV7-8	CASSLVRDRVEEQYF	TGTGCCAGCAGCTTAGTCCGGGACAGGGTGGAAGAGCAGTACTTC
NA	NA	TRBJ2-3	TRBV3-1/TRBV3-2	CASKRGVRSTDTQYF	TGTGCCAGCAAACGGGGAGTTCGTAGCACAGATACGCAGTATTTT
NA	NA	TRBJ2-1	TRBV7-8	CASSLAIGGAYNEQFF	TGTGCCAGCAGCTTAGCGATCGGCGGGGCTTACAATGAGCAGTTCTTC
TRBD1	NA	TRBJ1-2	TRBV28	CASSLGSGTGTYGYTF	TGTGCCAGCAGTTTGGGATCCGGGACAGGGACCTATGGCTACACCTTC
TRBD2	NA	TRBJ2-1	TRBV3-1/TRBV3-2	CASSRGLAGNEQFF	TGTGCCAGCAGCCGCGGACTAGCGGGCAATGAGCAGTTCTTC
NA	NA	TRBJ2-7	TRBV7-2	CASSPPGVGYEQYF	TGTGCCAGCAGCCCCCCGGGAGTTGGATACGAGCAGTACTTC
TRBD1	NA	TRBJ1-1	TRBV28	CASSFIRDRANTEAFF	TGTGCCAGCAGCTTCATTAGAGACAGGGCGAACACTGAAGCTTTCTTT
NA	NA	TRBJ2-7	TRBV11-1	CASSWSGPYEQYF	TGTGCCAGCAGCTGGAGTGGTCCCTACGAGCAGTACTTC
NA	NA	TRBJ2-1	TRBV30	CAWQGQQARAYNEQFF	TGTGCCTGGCAGGGTCAACAAGCGCGAGCTTACAATGAGCAGTTCTTC
TRBD1	NA	TRBJ1-4	TRBV28	CASSSPGTGSEKLFF	TGTGCCAGCAGTTCTCCCGGGACAGGGAGTGAAAAACTGTTTTTT
NA	NA	TRBJ2-5	TRBV28	CASADRLQETQYF	TGTGCCAGCGCGGATAGGCTACAAGAGACCCAGTACTTC
NA	NA	TRBJ1-2	TRBV7-2	CASSFPGKNGYTF	TGTGCCAGCAGCTTTCCGGGGAAAAATGGCTACACCTTC
NA	NA	TRBJ1-2	TRBV6-5	CASSYGQLNYGYTF	TGTGCCAGCAGTTACGGGCAGCTTAACTATGGCTACACCTTC
TRBD2	few	TRBJ2-7	TRBV28	CASSLASGKYEQYF	TGTGCCAGCAGTTTAGCTAGCGGGAAGTACGAGCAGTACTTC
TRBD2	NA	TRBJ2-1	TRBV7-9	CASVSLSGINEQFF	TGTGCCAGCGTCTCCCTTAGCGGGATCAATGAGCAGTTCTTC
NA	NA	TRBJ1-1	TRBV6-1	CASSEPSGVSEAFF	TGTGCCAGCAGTGAACCTTCGGGGGTCAGTGAAGCTTTCTTT
TRBD1	NA	TRBJ2-1	TRBV18	CASSPQGAYEQFF	TGTGCCAGCTCACCCCAGGGGGCATATGAGCAGTTCTTC
NA	NA	TRBJ1-2	TRBV20-1	CSARLTYGYTF	TGCAGTGCTAGGTTGACTTATGGCTACACCTTC
TRBD1	NA	TRBJ1-2	TRBV29-1	CSTRDSYGYTF	TGCAGCACCCGGGACAGCTATGGCTACACCTTC
TRBD1	NA	TRBJ2-3	TRBV6-6	CASSHRLDRPKYTRRTDTQYF	TGTGCCAGCAGCCATAGACTGGACAGGCCCAAATATACCCGCCGCACAGATACGCAGTATTTT
TRBD2	NA	TRBJ2-7	TRBV30	CAWSVGRGWEQYF	TGTGCCTGGAGTGTAGGGAGGGGCTGGGAGCAGTACTTC
NA	NA	TRBJ1-4	TRBV15	CATSSAGSNEKLFF	TGTGCCACCAGCAGCGCAGGTTCTAATGAAAAACTGTTTTTT
TRBD2	NA	TRBJ2-1	TRBV7-3	CASSPTSGTYNEQFF	TGTGCCAGCAGCCCCACTAGCGGGACCTACAATGAGCAGTTCTTC
NA	NA	TRBJ1-2	TRBV1	CTSSPSEYGYTF	TGCACCAGCAGCCCCTCTGAGTATGGCTACACCTTC
NA	NA	TRBJ1-2	TRBV6-1	CASSESFGGYTF	TGTGCCAGCAGTGAATCTTTTGGCGGCTACACCTTC
NA	NA	TRBJ2-3	TRBV18	CASSPPGTDTQYF	TGTGCCAGCTCACCCCCCGGCACAGATACGCAGTATTTT
NA	NA	TRBJ1-2	TRBV28	CASTPGDGYTF	TGTGCCAGCACCCCCGGGGATGGCTACACCTTC
NA	NA	TRBJ1-2	TRBV28	CASSFPHQATLNGYTF	TGTGCCAGCAGTTTCCCCCACCAGGCCACCTTAAATGGCTACACCTTC
NA	NA	TRBJ1-4	TRBV28	CASSLLREALKKLFF	TGTGCCAGCAGTTTATTACGGGAGGCCCTGAAAAAACTGTTTTTT
NA	NA	TRBJ1-6	TRBV5-1	CASSPGSGDSPLHF	TGCGCCAGCAGTCCCGGGTCGGGGGATTCACCCCTCCACTTT
TRBD1	once	TRBJ2-1	TRBV10-3	CASNYRDRGLREQFF	TGTGCCTCAAATTACCGGGACAGGGGGCTTCGTGAGCAGTTCTTC
TRBD1	NA	TRBJ2-7	TRBV19	CASSMFRGSHYEQYF	TGTGCCAGTAGTATGTTCAGGGGGTCCCACTACGAGCAGTACTTC
NA	NA	TRBJ1-1	TRBV7-3	CASSSGYTGITEAFF	TGTGCCAGCAGCTCGGGATACACAGGGATTACTGAAGCTTTCTTT
NA	NA	TRBJ1-2	TRBV28	CASSLSHYGYTF	TGTGCCAGCAGTTTAAGCCACTATGGCTACACCTTC
NA	NA	TRBJ1-6	TRBV5-1	CASSLGDGGNSPLHF	TGCGCCAGCAGCTTGGGGGATGGAGGAAATTCACCCCTCCACTTT
NA	NA	TRBJ1-5	TRBV2	CATSEDSNQPQHF	TGTGCCACCTCAGAGGATAGCAATCAGCCCCAGCATTTT
NA	NA	TRBJ2-3	TRBV5-8	CASSLVWEQAADTQYF	TGTGCCAGCAGCTTGGTCTGGGAACAAGCGGCAGATACGCAGTATTTT
TRBD1	NA	TRBJ1-1	TRBV3-1/TRBV3-2	CATLRQGGEAFF	TGTGCCACGCTCCGACAGGGAGGTGAAGCTTTCTTT
NA	NA	TRBJ1-2	TRBV24-1	CATSDATGIIYGYTF	TGTGCCACCAGTGACGCAACGGGGATAATCTATGGCTACACCTTC
NA	NA	TRBJ2-7	TRBV12-3/TRBV12-4	CASTLRSGEQYF	TGTGCCAGCACCCTAAGGTCGGGCGAGCAGTACTTC
TRBD2	NA	TRBJ2-1	TRBV24-1	CATSGGAVDEQFF	TGTGCCACTTCGGGGGGGGCGGTTGATGAGCAGTTCTTC
TRBD1	NA	TRBJ1-2	TRBV9	CASSGFGTGLVVNGYTF	TGTGCCAGCAGCGGGTTCGGGACAGGGTTGGTGGTGAATGGCTACACCTTC
TRBD1	NA	TRBJ1-4	TRBV28	CASSSNRGRTNEKLFF	TGTGCCAGCAGTTCCAACAGGGGACGAACTAATGAAAAACTGTTTTTT
TRBD1	NA	TRBJ1-5	TRBV7-3	CASSLDRDQPQHF	TGTGCCAGCAGCTTGGACAGGGACCAGCCCCAGCATTTT
NA	NA	TRBJ1-4	TRBV12-3/TRBV12-4	CASRQINEKLFF	TGTGCCAGCAGACAGATTAATGAAAAACTGTTTTTT
TRBD1	once	TRBJ1-1	TRBV5-1	CASGAGGDTEAFF	TGCGCCAGCGGGGCAGGGGGCGACACTGAAGCTTTCTTT
TRBD2	once	TRBJ2-2	TRBV27	CASSNLAGGTGELFF	TGTGCCAGCAGCAACCTAGCGGGGGGGACCGGGGAGCTGTTTTTT